One and the same sample provided the 23 T cell receptor beta chains below, sequenced in a study of blood T cell repertoires in COVID-19. Assay: immunoSEQ multiplex PCR; the TCRdb copy retains only in-frame clones and omits some. Here the sample spans 150,000 to 200,000 clones, around 84% being singletons. The sequencing sample was made of peripheral blood. The receptors were gathered from a woman over 75 with acute or convalescent COVID-19.

The CDR3 here is CASSLGTNLVYGYTF. DNA for the CDR3: TGTGCCAGCAGCTTGGGGACAAATCTTGTCTATGGCTACACCTTC. V is TRBV5-5 and J is TRBJ1-2, with TRBD1 as a possible D gene (5 bases). The CDR3 extends over 15 amino acids. Trimming left V 0 bases short and J 4 bases short, with 13 bases between. Germline lookup yields CDR1 SGHKS and CDR2 YYEKEE (reference sequence).

The rearrangement links TRBV11-2 to TRBJ2-1; 9 nucleotides align to TRBD2. The germline V gene has CDR1 SGHAT and CDR2 FQNNGV. CDR3 length: 17 amino acids. J gave up 9 bases and V 2 bases, and 14 bases lay outside the gene matches. The DNA for the CDR3 is TGTGCCAGCAGCTTATTTCCGGGACTAGCCCCGCGGGGTGAGCAGTTCTTC. Its translation is CASSLFPGLAPRGEQFF.

The V call is TRBV14, the J call TRBJ1-1, with D uncertain. CDR3 size: 12 residues. Germline CDR1 SGHDN, CDR2 FVKESK. The V gene lost 3 bases and the J gene lost 4 bases, with 6 bases spanning the gap. CDR3 nucleotide sequence: TGTGCCAGCAGCCAGGCTTCCACTGAAGCTTTCTTT. As protein: CASSQASTEAFF.

V usage is TRBV29-1 and J usage is TRBJ1-5; D possibly corresponds to TRBD1 (5 bases). Germline V gene sequence: CDR1 SQVTM, CDR2 ANQGSEA. The V end lost 4 bases, the J end lost 1 base, and 8 bases lay between the germline ends. This CDR3 is built from 13 residues. CDR3 protein: CSVGQGSNQPQHF. The CDR3 nucleotides are TGCAGCGTTGGCCAGGGAAGCAATCAGCCCCAGCATTTT.

This chain uses TRBV3-1 (or the pseudogene TRBV3-2) with TRBJ2-3, with D unclear. The V end lost 2 bases, the J end lost 0 bases, and 6 bases lay between the germline ends. Germline V lookup: CDR1 LGHDT, CDR2 YNNKEL (reference sequence). The CDR3 is 14 residues long. The CDR3 region has the DNA TGTGCCAGCAGCCAATTCCATAGCACAGATACGCAGTATTTT. This sequence encodes CASSQFHSTDTQYF.

The CDR3 reads CASSSFRLRDRGTTGELFF. The CDR3 DNA reads TGTGCCAGCAGCTCTTTCCGCCTCCGGGACAGGGGGACCACCGGGGAGCTGTTTTTT. This chain joins TRBV6-6 and TRBJ2-2; 11 bases fit TRBD1. The V segment lost 6 bases and the J segment 4 bases; nucleotides outside the gene matches: 16. The germline V gene has CDR1 MNHNY and CDR2 SVGAGI (reference sequence). The CDR3 sequence is 19 residues long.

J is TRBJ1-3 and V is TRBV5-1, with D perhaps matching TRBD1 (6 bases). This CDR3 region has 16 residues. Trimming shortened V by 4 bases and J by 1 base, and 15 bases separated the two germline ends. Germline values: CDR1 SGHRS, CDR2 YFSETQ. The CDR3 reads CASSAVTQGSGNTIYF. CDR3 DNA sequence: TGCGCCAGCAGCGCGGTAACACAGGGATCTGGAAACACCATATATTTT.

The chain combines TRBV11-2 with TRBJ2-7; 10 bases agree with TRBD2. The V and J ends lost 6 bases and 3 bases, in that order; junction bases with no gene match: 5. Germline V gene data show CDR1 as SGHAT and CDR2 as FQNNGV. The CDR3 consists of 14 residues. The DNA of the CDR3 is TGTGCCAGCAGAAGGACTAGCGGTCGCTACGAGCAGTACTTC. Amino acids: CASRRTSGRYEQYF.

V usage is TRBV11-1 and J usage is TRBJ2-7, with D possibly TRBD1 on 5 matching bases. This CDR3 is 13 amino acids long. Germline CDR1 reads SGHAT; CDR2 reads FQDESV (reference sequence). Trimming stripped 6 bases from V and 1 base from J, with 10 bases between. The CDR3 loop reads CASRGPASYEQYF. Written as DNA, the CDR3 is TGTGCCAGCAGGGGGCCAGCTTCCTACGAGCAGTACTTC.

This chain uses TRBV6-5 with TRBJ1-5; 7 bases align to TRBD1. The trim removed 6 bases at V and 5 bases at J, leaving 7 bases unmatched. The germline V gene encodes CDR1 MNHEY and CDR2 SVGAGI. The CDR3 sequence is 14 residues long. The CDR3 is CASRRQGTDQPQHF. CDR3 nucleotides: TGTGCCAGCAGGAGACAGGGCACCGATCAGCCCCAGCATTTT.

This rearrangement joins TRBV9 to TRBJ2-4; D is possibly TRBD1 (5 bases). Germline loops: CDR1 SGDLS, CDR2 YYNGEE. The V end lost 0 bases, the J end lost 0 bases, and 10 bases lay between the germline ends. This CDR3 spans 16 amino acids. In nucleotides, the CDR3 is TGTGCCAGCAGCGTAGACCAGGGATTAGCCAAAAACATTCAGTACTTC. This codes for CASSVDQGLAKNIQYF.

The rearrangement links TRBV12-3 or TRBV12-4 to TRBJ2-5; D gene uncertain. V was clipped by 4 bases and J by 0 bases, with 6 bases between them. The CDR3 runs to 13 residues. CDR3: CASSSSYQETQYF. The CDR3 DNA sequence: TGTGCCAGCAGTTCCTCGTACCAAGAGACCCAGTACTTC.

This clone has just a few counts. This sequence joins TRBV7-2 and TRBJ1-3; TRBD1 is a possible D gene (5 bases). V lost 1 base, J lost 0 bases, and 13 bases lay in between. Germline V gene lookup returns CDR1 SGHTA and CDR2 FQGNSA. CDR3 length: 17 residues. The CDR3 reads CASSLGGTGFSGNTIYF. CDR3 in DNA: TGTGCCAGCAGCTTAGGGGGTACAGGATTCTCTGGAAACACCATATATTTT. Looking up the rest from reference TRBV7-2 and TRBJ1-3 gives the full variable domain: GAGVSQSPSNKVTEKGKDVELRCDPISGHTALYWYRQSLGQGLEFLIYFQGNSAPDKSGLPSDRFSAERTGGSVSTLTIQRTQQEDSAVYLCASSLGGTGFSGNTIYFGEGSWLTVV.

The V call is TRBV9, the J call TRBJ1-1, with 7 bases that match TRBD1. The CDR3 is 15 residues long. Germline loops: CDR1 SGDLS, CDR2 YYNGEE. The V and J ends lost 4 bases and 4 bases, in that order; junction bases with no gene match: 10. The CDR3 nucleotides are TGTGCCAGCAGCAAATGGACAGGAGAAGGCACTGAAGCTTTCTTT. Encoded protein: CASSKWTGEGTEAFF.

The V and J genes are TRBV19 and TRBJ1-6, with 7 bases that match TRBD1. Germline-derived CDR1 and CDR2 are LNHDA and SQIVND (reference sequence). This CDR3 is built from 17 residues. V was pared by 3 bases and J by 7 bases, with 12 bases of the junction left unmatched. CDR3 sequence reads: CASSILQGGQFNSPLHF. Written as DNA, the CDR3 is TGTGCCAGTAGTATCCTGCAGGGGGGACAATTCAATTCACCCCTCCACTTT. Drawing the rest from reference TRBV19 and TRBJ1-6, the complete variable domain is DGGITQSPKYLFRKEGQNVTLSCEQNLNHDAMYWYRQDPGQGLRLIYYSQIVNDFQKGDIAEGYSVSREKKESFPLTVTSAQKNPTAFYLCASSILQGGQFNSPLHFGNGTRLTVT.

This sequence joins TRBV2 and TRBJ2-2; the match to TRBD1 covers 9 bases. The V gene's germline CDR1 is SNHLY and CDR2 FYNNEI. This CDR3 has 17 amino acids. With 3 bases clipped from V and 3 bases from J, the junction kept 8 bases outside the gene matches. CDR3 region: CASSETGGGVYTGELFF. Here the CDR3 DNA reads TGTGCCAGCAGTGAGACAGGGGGTGGTGTGTACACCGGGGAGCTGTTTTTT.

The chain recombines TRBV5-1 with TRBJ1-1; D call uncertain. Trimming removed 5 bases at V and 0 bases at J, with 8 bases between. The CDR3 sequence is 13 residues long. Germline CDR1 reads SGHRS; CDR2 reads YFSETQ. CDR3 in amino acids: CASSYSMNTEAFF. In DNA, the CDR3 is TGCGCCAGCAGTTACAGCATGAACACTGAAGCTTTCTTT.

There are a few counts of this clone. J is TRBJ2-7 and V is TRBV6-8, with TRBD2 as a possible D gene (5 bases). V dropped 0 bases and J dropped 2 bases, with 14 bases sitting between them. Germline lookup yields CDR1 MNHGY and CDR2 SAAAGT. CDR3 size: 16 residues. CDR3 nucleotides: TGTGCCAGCAGTTACTCGAACGCTCTCGGGACCTACGAGCAGTACTTC. Translation gives CASSYSNALGTYEQYF.

The V and J genes are TRBV5-1 and TRBJ1-2, with 8 bases matching TRBD1. V lost 5 bases to trimming and J lost 1 base; unmatched junction nucleotides: 7. Germline CDR1 reads SGHRS; CDR2 reads YFSETQ. The CDR3 spans 15 residues. This chain's CDR3 is CASRPWTGINYGYTF. The CDR3 nucleotides are TGCGCCAGCAGGCCTTGGACAGGGATTAACTATGGCTACACCTTC.

The chain has TRBV3-1 (or the pseudogene TRBV3-2) and TRBJ1-1; unclear D gene. The CDR3 loop spans 15 amino acids. The V gene lost 4 bases and the J gene lost 3 bases, with 15 bases spanning the gap. Germline lookup yields CDR1 LGHDT and CDR2 YNNKEL (reference sequence). This CDR3 is CASSPRNGVDTEAFF. CDR3 in DNA: TGTGCCAGCAGCCCCCGGAACGGGGTTGACACTGAAGCTTTCTTT.

This clone came up once. The chain employs TRBV7-3 and TRBJ2-1; TRBD2 agrees at 9 bases. From germline, CDR1 is SGHTA and CDR2 FQGTGA. With 6 bases clipped from V and 6 bases from J, the junction kept 12 bases outside the gene matches. The CDR3 loop spans 16 amino acids. CDR3: CASSLSGGDWGNEQFF. The CDR3 nucleotides read TGTGCCAGCAGTCTTAGCGGGGGAGACTGGGGCAATGAGCAGTTCTTC.

The gene calls are TRBV10-2 and TRBJ2-1; 10 bases match TRBD1. V shed 4 bases, J shed 5 bases, and the junction held 5 bases outside the gene matches. CDR1 is WSHSY and CDR2 is SAAADI in the germline V gene. The length of the CDR3 is 15 residues. For the CDR3, the DNA is TGCGCCAGCAGTGTAGGGACAGGGGCCCACAATGAGCAGTTCTTC. Residues: CASSVGTGAHNEQFF.

The rearrangement links TRBV18 to TRBJ2-3; no definite D call. V was trimmed by 5 bases and J by 1 base, leaving 19 bases between them. Germline V lookup: CDR1 KGHSH, CDR2 LQKENI. This CDR3 comprises 17 residues. CDR3 loop: CASSILAVLDGTDTQYF. CDR3 coding DNA: TGTGCCAGCTCAATTTTGGCGGTTCTAGATGGCACAGATACGCAGTATTTT.